The sequence of this T cell receptor (beta chain) was determined in a study of CD8+ T cells in alopecia areata. Treatment indicated: oral pan-JAK inhibitor, 5-10 mg twice daily. The CDR3 sequence is 12 residues long. With V trimmed by 5 bases and J by 15 bases, 7 bases remained unmatched. Germline V gene data show CDR1 as SGHTA and CDR2 as FQGNSA. Following extraction, RNA underwent reverse transcription to cDNA, which served as the sequencing template. The table came from immunoSEQ multiplex PCR; TCRdb's copy has only in-frame clones and leaves some out. The data show roughly 230,000 clones, less than 50% seen once. There are a few counts of this clone.

J is TRBJ2-1 and V is TRBV7-2; 10 bases map to TRBD2. The sequenced sample was CD4+ T cells sorted from blood, obtained at approximately week 37, from a patient treated with tofacitinib. The receptor was derived from a human donor with alopecia areata. The CDR3 DNA follows: TGTGCCAGCAGCGCGACCGGGACTAGCGTGTTCTTC. Translation gives CASSATGTSVFF.